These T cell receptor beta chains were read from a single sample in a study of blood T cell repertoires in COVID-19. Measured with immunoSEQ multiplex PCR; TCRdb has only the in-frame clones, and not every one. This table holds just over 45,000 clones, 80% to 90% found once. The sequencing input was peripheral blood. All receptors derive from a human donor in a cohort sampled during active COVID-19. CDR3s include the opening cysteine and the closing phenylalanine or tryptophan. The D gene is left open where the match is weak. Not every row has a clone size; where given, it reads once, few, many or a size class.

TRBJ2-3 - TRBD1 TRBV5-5 TGTGCCAGCAGCTGGGACAGTCCCCTGGGGACAGATACGCAGTATTTT CASSWDSPLGTDTQYF
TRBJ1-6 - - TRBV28 TGTGCCAGCAGACTTATATATTCACCCCTCCACTTT CASRLIYSPLHF
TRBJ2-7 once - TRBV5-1 TGCGCCAGCAGCACCCGAACGGGTCTCTCCTACGAGCAGTACTTC CASSTRTGLSYEQYF
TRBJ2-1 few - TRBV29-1 TGCAGCGTTGATGGACAACCCAGCTCCTACAATGAGCAGTTCTTC CSVDGQPSSYNEQFF
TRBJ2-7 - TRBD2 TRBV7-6 TGTGCCAGCAGCACGACTAGCGGGAGGGCTGGCTACGAGCAGTACTTC CASSTTSGRAGYEQYF
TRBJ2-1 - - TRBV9 TGTGCCAGCAGCGTATTCAGTGGTCCCAATGAGCAGTTCTTC CASSVFSGPNEQFF
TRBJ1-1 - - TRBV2 TGTGCCAGCAGTGAAGAGGGACACCTAACCTATTTT CASSEEGHLTYF
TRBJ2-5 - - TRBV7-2 TGTGCCAGCAGCCCCTCCTCGGGGGAGACCCAGTACTTC CASSPSSGETQYF
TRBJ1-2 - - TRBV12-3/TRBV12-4 TGTGCCAGCAGCCCGGGTCCAGCAGGCTACACCTTC CASSPGPAGYTF
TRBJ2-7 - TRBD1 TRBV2 TGTGCCAGCATCCGCTCCGGCAGGGGGCTAAACGAGCAGTACTTC CASIRSGRGLNEQYF
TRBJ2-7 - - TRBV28 TGTGCCAGCAGTTTGTCCCAGTACGAGCAGTACTTC CASSLSQYEQYF
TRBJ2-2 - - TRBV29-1 TGCAGACCCCTGACAGGGAGGTCCGGGGAGCTGTTTTTT CRPLTGRSGELFF